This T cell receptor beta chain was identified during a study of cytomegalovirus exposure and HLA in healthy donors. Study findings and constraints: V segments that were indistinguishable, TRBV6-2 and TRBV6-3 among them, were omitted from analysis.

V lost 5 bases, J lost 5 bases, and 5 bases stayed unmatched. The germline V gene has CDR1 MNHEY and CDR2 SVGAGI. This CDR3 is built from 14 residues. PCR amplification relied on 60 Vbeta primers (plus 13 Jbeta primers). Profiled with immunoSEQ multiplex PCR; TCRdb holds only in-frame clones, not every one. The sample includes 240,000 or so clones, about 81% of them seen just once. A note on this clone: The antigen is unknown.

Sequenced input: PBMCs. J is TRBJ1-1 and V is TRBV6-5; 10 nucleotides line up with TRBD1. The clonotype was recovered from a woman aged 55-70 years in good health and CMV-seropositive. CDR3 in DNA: TGTGCCAGCAGTGAGACAGGGGGCCAAACTGAAGCTTTCTTT. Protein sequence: CASSETGGQTEAFF.